This TCR beta chain was profiled in a study of cytomegalovirus exposure and HLA in healthy donors. The donors were members of the roughly 130-subject validation cohort (separate from the approximately 730-subject first cohort). The V gene lost 2 bases and the J gene lost 2 bases, with 4 bases spanning the gap. Per the germline V gene, CDR1 is SGHRS and CDR2 is YFSETQ. The CDR3 sequence is 13 residues long. Data came from immunoSEQ multiplex PCR; TCRdb stores just in-frame clones and leaves some out. This sample carries roughly 130,000 clones, 88% of them seen once, and the ten largest clones take approximately 1.5%.

The TCR was taken from a man aged 30-40 years in good health and CMV-seronegative. Sequencing used PBMCs. The V gene is TRBV5-1, the J gene TRBJ2-2; D is uncertain. Written as DNA, the CDR3 is TGCGCCAGCAGCTTACTAAACACCGGGGAGCTGTTTTTT. This encodes CASSLLNTGELFF.